This entry lists 3 T cell receptor beta chains sequenced from one sample in a study of OX40 agonist ivuxolimab in advanced cancers. Measured with immunoSEQ multiplex PCR; TCRdb has only the in-frame clones, and not every one. Of about 69,000 clones in the sample, about four fifths were seen once. The input for sequencing was CD4+ or CD8+ T cells sorted from blood, taken in a trial of the OX40 agonist ivuxolimab. The receptors come from an adult with an advanced solid tumor such as melanoma, head and neck, liver or kidney cancer.

The chain recombines TRBV7-8 with TRBJ2-5; 12 bases are shared with TRBD2. Unmatched junction bases numbered 9, after V lost 5 bases and J lost 5 bases. There are 16 residues in the CDR3. Germline CDR1 is SGHVS and CDR2 is FQNEAQ. The CDR3 loop reads CASSPTLAGGRETQYF. The CDR3 nucleotides are TGTGCCAGCAGCCCTACCCTAGCGGGGGGGCGGGAGACCCAGTACTTC.

V gene TRBV5-1 combines with J gene TRBJ1-1; D ambiguous. This CDR3 spans 12 amino acids. The germline V and J ends were trimmed by 5 bases and 2 bases, with 7 bases remaining between them. Germline V gene lookup returns CDR1 SGHRS and CDR2 YFSETQ. CDR3 in DNA: TGCGCCAGCAGATACAGTAACACTGAAGCTTTCTTT. This codes for CASRYSNTEAFF.

V usage is TRBV2 and J usage is TRBJ2-7; D unclear. The CDR3 is 11 residues long. The V end was cut by 0 bases, the J end by 11 bases, with 8 bases between. The germline V gene has CDR1 SNHLY and CDR2 FYNNEI. CDR3 region: CASSEAPFKYF. The CDR3 nucleotides are TGTGCCAGCAGTGAAGCGCCGTTTAAGTACTTC.